The clone carrying this T cell receptor (beta chain) has a count of ten or more. Its antigen is unidentified. TCRdb recomputed calls from the 5' RACE reads with MiXCR, one row per CDR3 protein. The sample contains some 220,000 distinct CDR3 sequences, roughly a tenth of which appear only once. This entry is derived from a study of CD8 T cells in ankylosing spondylitis. Whole-study findings and limits: In synovial fluid and blood from reactive arthritis, some motif variants were previously reported.

Germline V CDR1 and CDR2: SGHVS, FNYEAQ. The CDR3 spans 12 residues. Deletions cut 5 bases from V and 5 bases from J, with 10 bases between. The receptor was derived from a male donor with ankylosing spondylitis or in good health (not recorded which). Input material: blood, either unsorted or a sorted T cell fraction (not recorded which). The chain is built from TRBV7-6 and TRBJ2-7, with D possibly matching TRBD2 (5 bases). The CDR3 sequence is CASSSEGNEQYF. The CDR3 DNA reads as TGTGCCAGCAGCAGCGAGGGCAACGAGCAGTACTTC.